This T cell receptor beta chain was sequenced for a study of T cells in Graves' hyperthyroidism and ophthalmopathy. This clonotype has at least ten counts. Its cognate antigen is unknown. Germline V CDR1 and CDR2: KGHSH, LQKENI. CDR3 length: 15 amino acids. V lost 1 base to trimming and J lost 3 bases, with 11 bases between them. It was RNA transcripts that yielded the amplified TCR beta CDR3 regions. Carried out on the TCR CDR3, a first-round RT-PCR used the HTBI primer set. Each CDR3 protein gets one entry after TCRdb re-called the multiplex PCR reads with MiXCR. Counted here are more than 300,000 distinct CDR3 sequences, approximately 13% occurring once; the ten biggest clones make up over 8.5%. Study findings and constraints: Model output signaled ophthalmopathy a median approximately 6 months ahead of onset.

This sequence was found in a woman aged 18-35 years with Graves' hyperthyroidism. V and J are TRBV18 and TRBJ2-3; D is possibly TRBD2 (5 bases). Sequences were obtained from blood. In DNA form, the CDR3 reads TGTGCCAGCTCACCACTCTCCGGGATAACAGATACGCAGTATTTT. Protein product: CASSPLSGITDTQYF.